This TCR beta chain was documented in a study of blood T cells in healthy people across ages. At least ten counts were recorded for this clonotype. Its antigen is currently unknown. Broader study findings: Not knowing donor CMV status may have confounded expanded clonotype changes. Long-lived donors exceeded aged donors in naive CD4+ cells and diversity.

Next came a second PCR, run for 7 to 11 cycles, which used a sample-barcoded 5' primer along with a J-beta primer mix. The yield of each sample was at least 3 million CDR3-containing paired-end reads. Via MiXCR, TCRdb re-called the 5' RACE reads, giving one row per CDR3 protein. The repertoire consists of hundreds of thousands of distinct CDR3 sequences, with under 35% occurring once and the leading ten covering 15% to 20%. Extracted total RNA amounted to at least 5.5 micrograms for each sample. What was sequenced was blood. The source of this sequence is an elderly woman in good health.

In DNA form, the CDR3 reads TGCGCCAGCAGCCAAGACACCGGGACAGGGAGCCCTAGCACAGATACGCAGTATTTT. It specifies CASSQDTGTGSPSTDTQYF. The chain employs TRBV4-1 and TRBJ2-3; TRBD1 aligns across 9 bases. Losses at the gene ends were 0 bases for V and 0 bases for J; bases not matched to a gene: 10. Germline V gene data show CDR1 as MGHRA and CDR2 as YSYEKL. The length of the CDR3 is 19 residues.